The 32 T cell receptor beta chains in this list originate from one sample, sequenced in a study of blood T cell repertoires in COVID-19. Method: immunoSEQ multiplex PCR; TCRdb's copy keeps in-frame clones and lacks some. Here the sample spans some 120,000 clones, roughly 80% being singletons. The sequencing input was peripheral blood. These receptors all come from an older man with acute or convalescent COVID-19.

The J gene is TRBJ1-3, the V gene TRBV7-8; D is ambiguous. V was pared by 3 bases and J by 4 bases, with 7 bases between. CDR1 and CDR2 (germline): SGHVS, FQNEAQ. The CDR3 consists of 13 residues. The chain's CDR3 is CASSFPAGNTIYF. CDR3 bases: TGTGCCAGCAGCTTTCCCGCGGGAAACACCATATATTTT.

The chain combines TRBV5-5 with TRBJ2-5; TRBD1 matches 7 bases. V lost 4 bases to trimming and J lost 1 base; unmatched junction nucleotides: 1. CDR1 and CDR2 (germline): SGHKS, YYEKEE (reference sequence). The CDR3 runs 13 residues. For the CDR3, the DNA is TGTGCCAGCAGCCGGGACAGCCAAGAGACCCAGTACTTC. Its protein product is CASSRDSQETQYF.

J is TRBJ1-1 and V is TRBV28; perhaps TRBD1 as D (5 bases). CDR1 is MDHEN, CDR2 SYDVKM, per germline. Trimming removed 2 bases from V and 0 bases from J, with 7 bases in between. This CDR3 has 14 residues. In DNA, the CDR3 is TGTGCCAGCAGTTTAGGGGGGATGAACACTGAAGCTTTCTTT. It specifies CASSLGGMNTEAFF. Together with reference TRBV28 and TRBJ1-1, the CDR3 gives the full variable domain: DVKVTQSSRYLVKRTGEKVFLECVQDMDHENMFWYRQDPGLGLRLIYFSYDVKMKEKGDIPEGYSVSREKKERFSLILESASTNQTSMYLCASSLGGMNTEAFFGQGTRLTVV.

The V call is TRBV5-4, the J call TRBJ1-4; D remains ambiguous. V gave up 1 base and J gave up 4 bases, with 14 bases separating them. The CDR3 totals 16 residues. CDR1 is SGHNT and CDR2 is YYREEE in the germline V gene (reference sequence). The CDR3 here is CASSLSSRGLNEKLFF. CDR3 nucleotides: TGTGCCAGCAGCTTGTCTTCCCGAGGCCTTAATGAAAAACTGTTTTTT.

The rearrangement joins TRBV6-5 to TRBJ1-1; D remains unclear. Trimming left V 7 bases short and J 0 bases short, with 6 bases between. CDR1 and CDR2 from the germline V gene are MNHEY and SVGAGI. The CDR3 sequence is 12 residues long. The CDR3 DNA sequence: TGTGCCAGCATTGCTATGAACACTGAAGCTTTCTTT. Amino acids: CASIAMNTEAFF.

The chain uses TRBV4-1 and TRBJ2-7, with 7 bases that match TRBD1. After removal of 5 bases from V and 3 bases from J, the junction contained 10 bases not matched to a gene. Germline values: CDR1 MGHRA, CDR2 YSYEKL. CDR3 length equals 15 residues. As DNA, the CDR3 is TGCGCCAGCAGCATGCCGGCGACAGGGAACTACGAGCAGTACTTC. Its protein is CASSMPATGNYEQYF.

The chain uses TRBV19 and TRBJ1-5; no reliable D call. CDR3 length: 15 amino acids. Germline V gene lookup returns CDR1 LNHDA and CDR2 SQIVND (reference sequence). Trimming took off 10 bases at V and 2 bases at J, with 18 bases between the two ends. CDR3 protein: CATSILSVGNQPQHF. CDR3 nucleotides: TGTGCCACCTCGATTCTGTCGGTTGGCAATCAGCCCCAGCATTTT. The whole variable domain, filled in from reference TRBV19 and TRBJ1-5, reads DGGITQSPKYLFRKEGQNVTLSCEQNLNHDAMYWYRQDPGQGLRLIYYSQIVNDFQKGDIAEGYSVSREKKESFPLTVTSAQKNPTAFYLCATSILSVGNQPQHFGDGTRLSIL.

The V and J genes are TRBV3-1 (or the pseudogene TRBV3-2) and TRBJ1-5; no firm D call. The V gene's germline CDR1 is LGHDT and CDR2 YNNKEL (reference sequence). Trimming cost V 0 bases and J 4 bases, with 10 bases left between them. The CDR3 runs to 15 residues. The CDR3 DNA reads TGTGCCAGCAGCCAAGATGGGCCGGGAAATCAGCCCCAGCATTTT. Translation gives CASSQDGPGNQPQHF.

This clone turned up a few times. The junction shows a germline mismatch at one end, possibly a read error. The genes are TRBV27 and TRBJ1-1, with TRBD1 identical over 9 bases. The CDR3 is made up of 17 amino acids. The germline V gene has CDR1 MNHEY and CDR2 SMNVEV (reference sequence). CDR3 bases: TGTGCCAGCAGCCCGACCATACAGGGGGCGAGGAACTCTGAAGCTTTCTTT. Its protein product is CASSPTIQGARNSEAFF.

The chain is built from TRBV10-3 and TRBJ2-2; TRBD2 aligns across 8 bases. CDR1 ENHRY and CDR2 SYGVKD come from the germline V gene. V shed 3 bases, J shed 5 bases, and the junction held 11 bases outside the gene matches. This CDR3 is 17 amino acids long. The CDR3 DNA follows: TGTGCCATCAGTGATCTCGGGGGGGACTCGAGGACCGGGGAGCTGTTTTTT. It yields the protein CAISDLGGDSRTGELFF.

This clone was observed once. This rearrangement joins TRBV7-9 to TRBJ1-3, with D possibly matching TRBD1 (5 bases). Germline-derived CDR1 and CDR2 are SEHNR and FQNEAQ (reference sequence). The V gene lost 4 bases and the J gene lost 2 bases, with 9 bases spanning the gap. CDR3 length equals 14 residues. CDR3 loop: CASSSTGTGNTIYF. The CDR3 coding sequence is TGTGCCAGCAGCTCCACAGGCACTGGAAACACCATATATTTT.

The chain employs TRBV7-9 and TRBJ1-4; unclear D gene. Germline assignment: CDR1 SEHNR and CDR2 FQNEAQ (reference sequence). Trimming cost V 1 base and J 1 base, with 7 bases left between them. The CDR3 runs to 15 residues. The DNA for the CDR3 is TGTGCCAGCAGCTTAGAGAGAAAAACTAATGAAAAACTGTTTTTT. This translates into CASSLERKTNEKLFF.

The CDR3: CASSLSGGRAEAGGPGFRFF. The DNA of the CDR3 is TGTGCCAGCAGCCTTTCAGGAGGTCGGGCCGAGGCGGGGGGGCCAGGGTTTCGGTTCTTC. The chain links TRBV4-2 to TRBJ2-1; 9 bases are a match to TRBD2. With V trimmed by 4 bases and J by 15 bases, 31 bases remained unmatched. The germline CDR1 and CDR2 sequences are LGHNA and YNFKEQ. CDR3 length: 20 residues.

V is TRBV7-9 and J is TRBJ1-6, with D unclear. The germline V gene encodes CDR1 SEHNR and CDR2 FQNEAQ (reference sequence). Trimming removed 3 bases from V and 9 bases from J, with 9 bases in between. This CDR3 contains 13 residues. The CDR3 DNA follows: TGTGCCAGCAGCTTCGATACCGGTTCACCCCTCCACTTT. This encodes CASSFDTGSPLHF.

This clone was seen a handful of times. CDR3 sequence reads: CASSLASGVHNEQFF. For the CDR3, the DNA is TGTGCCAGCAGCTTGGCCTCGGGGGTCCACAATGAGCAGTTCTTC. The V and J genes are TRBV5-4 and TRBJ2-1, with TRBD2 as a possible D gene (6 bases). The CDR3 spans 15 residues. Trimming removed 0 bases at V and 5 bases at J, with 12 bases between. Per germline, CDR1 SGHNT and CDR2 YYREEE (reference sequence).

This chain joins TRBV5-4 and TRBJ1-2; a weak D match, TRBD1 (5 bases). Between the trimmed V and J ends, which lost 4 bases and 1 base, there was a span of 8 bases. CDR1 is SGHNT and CDR2 is YYREEE in the germline V gene (reference sequence). This CDR3 has 13 amino acids. CDR3 nucleotide sequence: TGTGCCAGCAGCCTCGACAGTAACTATGGCTACACCTTC. Its translation is CASSLDSNYGYTF.

The chain joins TRBV7-9 to TRBJ1-1, with D possibly matching TRBD1 (6 bases). Germline assignment: CDR1 SEHNR and CDR2 FQNEAQ (reference sequence). The CDR3 loop spans 13 amino acids. V lost 7 bases to trimming and J lost 1 base, with 10 bases between them. DNA of the CDR3: TGTGCCAGCACCCAGGACAGGAACACTGAAGCTTTCTTT. Encoded protein: CASTQDRNTEAFF.

V is TRBV18 and J is TRBJ2-1, with TRBD2 identical over 7 bases. Germline V gives CDR1 KGHSH, CDR2 LQKENI. This CDR3 region has 14 residues. J was trimmed by 3 bases and V by 3 bases; bases with no gene match: 2. The CDR3, as DNA: TGTGCCAGCTCACCCACTAGCGTCTACAATGAGCAGTTCTTC. It is translated as CASSPTSVYNEQFF.

In this sample, this clone turned up a few times. The genes are TRBV28 and TRBJ1-5; D is unclear. The V end lost 6 bases, the J end lost 7 bases, and 4 bases lay between the germline ends. This CDR3 is 10 amino acids long. Germline values: CDR1 MDHEN, CDR2 SYDVKM. The CDR3 DNA is TGTGCCAGCAGCCTCCAGCCCCAGCATTTT. Residues: CASSLQPQHF.

The V call is TRBV30, the J call TRBJ2-1; 14 nucleotides match TRBD2. The CDR3 spans 16 residues. V lost 2 bases, J lost 7 bases, and 7 bases stayed unmatched. Germline assignment: CDR1 GTSNPN and CDR2 SVGIG (reference sequence). CDR3 nucleotides: TGTGCCTGGAGTCGTCGGGGACTAGCGGGAGTAAATGAGCAGTTCTTC. Its protein product is CAWSRRGLAGVNEQFF.

In its sample, this clone was seen a few times. The chain recombines TRBV28 with TRBJ2-7, with TRBD2 as a possible D gene (6 bases). This CDR3 is 12 amino acids long. V was shortened by 8 bases and J by 2 bases, with 10 bases between the two germline ends. The germline V gene encodes CDR1 MDHEN and CDR2 SYDVKM. Written as DNA, the CDR3 is TGTGCCAGCGCCGGGGGTACCTACGAGCAGTACTTC. Its protein product is CASAGGTYEQYF.

The rearrangement links TRBV7-2 to TRBJ1-2; 7 bases map to TRBD1. V lost 4 bases, J lost 3 bases, and 5 bases stayed unmatched. The CDR3 extends over 14 amino acids. Germline assignment: CDR1 SGHTA and CDR2 FQGNSA. CDR3 protein: CASSYNQGDYGYTF. CDR3 sequence (DNA): TGTGCCAGCAGCTATAACCAGGGGGACTATGGCTACACCTTC.

The rearrangement uses TRBV2 and TRBJ2-2; TRBD2 might be the D (6 bases). The CDR3 totals 14 residues. The germline V gene encodes CDR1 SNHLY and CDR2 FYNNEI. V gave up 5 bases and J gave up 5 bases, with 12 bases separating them. CDR3 loop: CASSTGTETGELFF. In nucleotides, the CDR3 is TGTGCCAGCAGTACCGGGACTGAGACCGGGGAGCTGTTTTTT. Filled out from reference TRBV2 and TRBJ2-2, the complete variable domain reads EPEVTQTPSHQVTQMGQEVILRCVPISNHLYFYWYRQILGQKVEFLVSFYNNEISEKSEIFDDQFSVERPDGSNFTLKIRSTKLEDSAMYFCASSTGTETGELFFGEGSRLTVL.

The genes are TRBV28 and TRBJ2-7, with 14 bases that match TRBD2. The trim removed 5 bases at V and 4 bases at J, leaving 7 bases unmatched. Germline CDR1 reads MDHEN; CDR2 reads SYDVKM. The CDR3 is 16 residues long. DNA for the CDR3: TGTGCCAGCAGTGCCCGGGGACTAGCGGGAGTATACGAGCAGTACTTC. Translating it yields CASSARGLAGVYEQYF.

V and J are TRBV28 and TRBJ2-1; 10 nucleotides align to TRBD2. This CDR3 contains 14 residues. The V gene's germline CDR1 is MDHEN and CDR2 SYDVKM. The ends lost 7 bases at V and 5 bases at J; junction bases unmatched: 5. This chain's CDR3 is CASTLAGGNNEQFF. The CDR3, as DNA: TGTGCCAGCACCTTAGCGGGAGGCAACAATGAGCAGTTCTTC.

J is TRBJ2-2 and V is TRBV24-1; D is unresolved. Germline V gene data show CDR1 as KGHDR and CDR2 as SFDVKD. Trimming took 8 bases from V and 0 from J, leaving 12 bases between them. The CDR3 covers 15 residues. In DNA, the CDR3 is TGTGCCACCAAGAACGCAGGTTCGAACACCGGGGAGCTGTTTTTT. Protein product: CATKNAGSNTGELFF.

Only one count was recorded for this clone. V and J are TRBV29-1 and TRBJ2-5; 9 bases align to TRBD2. V shed 6 bases and J 4 bases; nucleotides not matched to a gene: 12. Germline V gene sequence: CDR1 SQVTM, CDR2 ANQGSEA. The CDR3 totals 15 residues. This CDR3 is CSVPRTSVRGETQYF. CDR3 DNA sequence: TGCAGCGTCCCCCGGACTAGCGTACGGGGAGAGACCCAGTACTTC.

The gene calls are TRBV6-5 and TRBJ1-2, with 8 nucleotides matching TRBD1. The CDR3 has 14 amino acids. CDR1 MNHEY and CDR2 SVGAGI come from the germline V gene. The V gene end was trimmed by 4 bases and the J gene end by 7 bases; junction bases not matched to a gene: 8. CDR3 nucleotides: TGTGCCAGCAGTTCCCCGGGACAGGCATTTGGCTACACCTTC. Translating it yields CASSSPGQAFGYTF.

Written as DNA, the CDR3 is TGCGCCAGCAGTACACAGGGAGTGGGGGAGACCCAGTACTTC. This sequence encodes CASSTQGVGETQYF. The V call is TRBV5-1, the J call TRBJ2-5; maybe TRBD1 (6 bases). V was clipped by 5 bases and J by 5 bases, with 16 bases between them. Germline V gene lookup returns CDR1 SGHRS and CDR2 YFSETQ. This CDR3 has 14 residues.

This chain links TRBV11-3 with TRBJ2-3; 10 bases agree with TRBD2. Per germline, CDR1 SGHNT and CDR2 YENEEA. Unmatched junction bases numbered 6, after V lost 5 bases and J lost 1 base. The CDR3 sequence is 16 residues long. The CDR3 DNA reads as TGTGCCAGCAGCCAATCCGGGACTAGCGGCACAGATACGCAGTATTTT. Its translation is CASSQSGTSGTDTQYF.

This clone was recorded once. The chain is built from TRBV3-1 (or the pseudogene TRBV3-2) and TRBJ2-1; unclear D gene. The CDR3 runs 11 residues. V was cut by 1 base and J by 11 bases, with 6 bases left in between. Germline CDR1 LGHDT, CDR2 YNNKEL (reference sequence). The CDR3 loop is CASSQVEKQFF. The CDR3 DNA reads TGTGCCAGCAGCCAAGTGGAGAAGCAGTTCTTC.

The chain has TRBV6-4 and TRBJ1-4; 7 nucleotides agree with TRBD1. CDR1 and CDR2 from the germline V gene are MRHNA and SNTAGT. The V gene end was trimmed by 6 bases and the J gene end by 7 bases; junction bases not matched to a gene: 8. This CDR3 region has 14 residues. CDR3 coding DNA: TGTGCCAGCAGCCACGACAGGGTGGGTGAAAAACTGTTTTTT. Protein sequence: CASSHDRVGEKLFF.